These 8 T cell receptor beta chains originate from one sample sequenced in a study of blood T cell repertoires in COVID-19. The protocol was immunoSEQ multiplex PCR, while the TCRdb copy is restricted to in-frame clones and leaves out a portion. The table lists about 120,000 clones, about four fifths of them singletons. The sequenced material came from peripheral blood. These receptors all come from a woman between 40 and 55 years old with acute or convalescent COVID-19.

CDR3 coding DNA: TGTGCCAGCAGCTTAGTAGGGGGCAGGGGGTTGTCTGGGGCCAACGTCCTGACTTTC. Its protein is CASSLVGGRGLSGANVLTF. This chain joins TRBV7-2 and TRBJ2-6; 7 nucleotides align to TRBD1. Germline V gene sequence: CDR1 SGHTA, CDR2 FQGNSA. This CDR3 region has 19 residues. J was trimmed by 1 base and V by 1 base; bases with no gene match: 10.

This chain uses TRBV3-1 (or the pseudogene TRBV3-2) with TRBJ1-5; D possibly corresponds to TRBD1 (5 bases). The CDR3 has 14 residues. From germline, CDR1 is LGHDT and CDR2 YNNKEL (reference sequence). Trimming took off 1 base at V and 6 bases at J, with 10 bases between the two ends. The DNA of the CDR3 is TGTGCCAGCAGCCAAGGAAGCGGGGGTCAGCCCCAGCATTTT. The encoded protein is CASSQGSGGQPQHF.

In this sample, this clone turned up a few times. The chain joins TRBV7-9 to TRBJ1-2; D unclear. There are 15 residues in the CDR3. The germline gives CDR1 SEHNR, CDR2 FQNEAQ (reference sequence). The V end lost 2 bases, the J end lost 0 bases, and 10 bases lay between the germline ends. CDR3 in amino acids: CASSLQSSPNYGYTF. The CDR3 DNA reads TGTGCCAGCAGCTTACAGTCCAGTCCTAACTATGGCTACACCTTC.

This chain links TRBV7-2 with TRBJ1-3, with TRBD1 matching 8 bases. The germline V gene has CDR1 SGHTA and CDR2 FQGNSA. CDR3 length: 18 amino acids. Germline trimming cut 5 bases from V and 0 bases from J; bases unmatched to any gene: 12. The CDR3 sequence is CASSARGDRLFSGNTIYF. As DNA, the CDR3 is TGTGCCAGCAGCGCACGTGGGGACAGGTTGTTCTCTGGAAACACCATATATTTT.

This sequence joins TRBV16 and TRBJ1-2; D gene uncertain. The germline V and J ends were trimmed by 1 base and 1 base, with 7 bases remaining between them. The CDR3 has 14 residues. Germline V CDR1 and CDR2: KGHSY, FQNENV. The CDR3 reads CASSQFGNNYGYTF. DNA of the CDR3: TGTGCCAGCAGCCAATTTGGCAATAACTATGGCTACACCTTC.

The V call is TRBV2, the J call TRBJ1-5, with D possibly matching TRBD1 (6 bases). V lost 7 bases and J 6 bases, leaving 16 bases between the germline ends. From germline, CDR1 is SNHLY and CDR2 FYNNEI. The CDR3 is made up of 14 amino acids. CDR3 in amino acids: CASTWGGAGQPQHF. CDR3 DNA: TGTGCCAGCACATGGGGGGGGGCCGGTCAGCCCCAGCATTTT. The entire variable domain, with the rest obtained from reference TRBV2 and TRBJ1-5, is as follows: EPEVTQTPSHQVTQMGQEVILRCVPISNHLYFYWYRQILGQKVEFLVSFYNNEISEKSEIFDDQFSVERPDGSNFTLKIRSTKLEDSAMYFCASTWGGAGQPQHFGDGTRLSIL.

This clone was observed a few times. The genes are TRBV27 and TRBJ1-1; weak D call: TRBD1 (5 bases). Germline CDR1 reads MNHEY; CDR2 reads SMNVEV (reference sequence). Trimming took off 1 base at V and 4 bases at J, with 13 bases between the two ends. The length of the CDR3 is 15 residues. Written as DNA, the CDR3 is TGTGCCAGCAGTTTATTGGGTGCGGGGGGCACTGAAGCTTTCTTT. The encoded protein is CASSLLGAGGTEAFF.

The gene calls are TRBV5-6 and TRBJ1-5; 7 nucleotides align to TRBD1. V lost 4 bases, J lost 6 bases, and 16 bases stayed unmatched. There are 17 residues in the CDR3. Germline-derived CDR1 and CDR2 are SGHDT and YYEEEE. CDR3 DNA: TGTGCCAGCAGCCAGATAAGACAGGGCGGGGTCGGTCAGCCCCAGCATTTT. Encoded protein: CASSQIRQGGVGQPQHF.